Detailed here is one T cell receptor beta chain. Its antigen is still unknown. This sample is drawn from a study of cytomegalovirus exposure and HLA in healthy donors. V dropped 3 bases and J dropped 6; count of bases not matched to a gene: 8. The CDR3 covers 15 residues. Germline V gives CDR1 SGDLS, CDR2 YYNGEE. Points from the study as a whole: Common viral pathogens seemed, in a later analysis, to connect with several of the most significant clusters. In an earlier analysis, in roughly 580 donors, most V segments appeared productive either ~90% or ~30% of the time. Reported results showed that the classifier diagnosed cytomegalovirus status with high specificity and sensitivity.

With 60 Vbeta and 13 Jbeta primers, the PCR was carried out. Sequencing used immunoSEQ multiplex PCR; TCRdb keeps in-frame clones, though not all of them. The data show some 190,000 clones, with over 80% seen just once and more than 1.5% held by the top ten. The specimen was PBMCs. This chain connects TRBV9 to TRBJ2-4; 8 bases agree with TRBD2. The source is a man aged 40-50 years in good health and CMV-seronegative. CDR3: CASSGGGLAGNIQYF. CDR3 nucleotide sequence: TGTGCCAGCAGCGGCGGAGGGCTAGCGGGAAACATTCAGTACTTC.